This T cell receptor beta chain was captured in a study of molecular identifiers for immune sequencing clone quantification. This clonotype was seen more than once but under ten times. Its antigen is still unknown. General study points: Clones with over 20 RNA copies captured over 98% of effector molecules but under 1% of naive ones. Jurkat TCR RNA spiked in from one cell (amid 960,000 or so naive cells) was reportedly detectable. Should identical TCR molecules share a barcode, the sizes of highly expanded clones could be underestimated.

TCRdb re-called the PCR reads with MiXCR, one entry per CDR3 protein. Of about 35,000 distinct CDR3 sequences listed, approximately 17% are singletons. V was clipped by 6 bases and J by 4 bases, with 15 bases between them. The CDR3 length is 13 residues. Germline assignment: CDR1 DFQATT and CDR2 SNEGSKA (reference sequence). Naive CD8 T cells, phenotype CD8+CD4-CCR7+CD45RA+, were sorted. Sequenced input: naive CD8+ T cells from blood, with Jurkat cell RNA spiked in. Sample subset: FACS-sorted CD8+CD4-CCR7+CD45RA+ naive T cells. The chain carries TRBV20-1 and TRBJ2-5, with a tentative D call TRBD2 (6 bases). The TCR sequence derives from a human donor in good health. Some libraries in this study had Jurkat cell RNA spiked in. The CDR3 loop is CSARPWGGETQYF. CDR3 coding DNA: TGCAGTGCCCGCCCGTGGGGAGGAGAGACCCAGTACTTC.